This TCR beta chain was identified during a study of shared clonotypes between healthy human individuals. Assay used: immunoSEQ multiplex PCR; TCRdb lists only in-frame clones, some missing. The top ten hold 0.1% to 0.15% of the sample, which has over 2 million clones, roughly 96% seen once. The source of this sequence is a man younger than 30 in good health. Material: naive CD4+ T cells sorted from blood. Noted subset: CD45RA+ positively selected.

CDR3 region: CASSPQVGEQYF. Here the CDR3 DNA reads TGTGCCAGCAGTCCGCAGGTGGGAGAGCAGTACTTC. The V call is TRBV6-5, the J call TRBJ2-7, with D unresolved. V was pared by 5 bases and J by 7 bases, with 12 bases between. The CDR3 consists of 12 residues. Per germline, CDR1 MNHEY and CDR2 SVGAGI.